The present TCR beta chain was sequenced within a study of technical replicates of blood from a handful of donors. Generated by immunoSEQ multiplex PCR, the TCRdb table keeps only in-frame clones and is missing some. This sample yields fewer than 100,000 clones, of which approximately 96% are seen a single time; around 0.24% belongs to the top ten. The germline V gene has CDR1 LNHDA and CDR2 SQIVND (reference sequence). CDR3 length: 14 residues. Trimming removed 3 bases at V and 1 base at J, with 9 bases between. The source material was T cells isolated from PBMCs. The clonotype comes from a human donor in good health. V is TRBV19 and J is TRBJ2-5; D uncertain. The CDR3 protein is CASSIRRSQETQYF. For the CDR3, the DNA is TGTGCCAGTAGTATTAGGCGGAGCCAAGAGACCCAGTACTTC.